This T cell receptor beta chain stems from a study of blood T cells in healthy people across ages. This clonotype was seen a single time. Its matching antigen is unknown. Broader study findings: There were more naive CD4+ cells and higher diversity in long-lived donors than in aged donors.

Caucasian, healthy and from Russia, the donors were aged between about 6 and 100. The authors ran a second PCR of about 7 to 11 cycles using a sample-barcoded 5' primer and a J-beta primer mix. TCRdb passed the 5' RACE reads through MiXCR, listing each CDR3 protein once. Of 800,000 to 1,300,000 distinct CDR3 sequences in the sample, under 30% are singletons; the top ten hold approximately 0.71%. Germline lookup yields CDR1 MDHEN and CDR2 SYDVKM. The V end was cut by 3 bases, the J end by 6 bases, with 16 bases between. The CDR3 runs 15 residues. This same sample was also taken into another study, of T cells of mothers and their children.

This clonotype was obtained from a girl aged 2-9 years in good health. Sequenced sample: blood. This sequence joins TRBV28 and TRBJ2-3; D gene unclear. CDR3 coding DNA: TGTGCCAGCAGTTTTAAGGACCAGCTCACGGATACGCAGTATTTT. It encodes CASSFKDQLTDTQYF.